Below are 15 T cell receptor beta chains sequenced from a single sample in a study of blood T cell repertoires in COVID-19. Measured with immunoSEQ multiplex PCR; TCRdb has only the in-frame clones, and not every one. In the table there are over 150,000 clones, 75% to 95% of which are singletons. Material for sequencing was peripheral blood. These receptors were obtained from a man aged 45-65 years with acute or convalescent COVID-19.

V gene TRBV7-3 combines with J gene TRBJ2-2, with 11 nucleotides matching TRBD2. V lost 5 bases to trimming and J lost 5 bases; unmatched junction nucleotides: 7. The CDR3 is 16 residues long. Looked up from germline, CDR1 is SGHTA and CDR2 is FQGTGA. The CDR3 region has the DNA TGTGCCAGCAGCCCAGTAGCGGGAGGGGTGACCGGGGAGCTGTTTTTT. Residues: CASSPVAGGVTGELFF.

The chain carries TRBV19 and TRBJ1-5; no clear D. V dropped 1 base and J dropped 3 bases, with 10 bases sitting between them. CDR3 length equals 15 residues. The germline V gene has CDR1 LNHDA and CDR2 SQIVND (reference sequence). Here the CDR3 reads CASSIVAGYNQPQHF. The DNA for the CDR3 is TGTGCCAGTAGTATAGTGGCAGGCTACAATCAGCCCCAGCATTTT.

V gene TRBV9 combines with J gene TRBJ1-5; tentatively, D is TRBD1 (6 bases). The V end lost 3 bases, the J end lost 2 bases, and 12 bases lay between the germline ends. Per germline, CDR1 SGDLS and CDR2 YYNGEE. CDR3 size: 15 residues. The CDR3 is CASSETGYGNQPQHF. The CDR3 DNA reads TGTGCCAGCAGCGAAACAGGGTACGGCAATCAGCCCCAGCATTTT.

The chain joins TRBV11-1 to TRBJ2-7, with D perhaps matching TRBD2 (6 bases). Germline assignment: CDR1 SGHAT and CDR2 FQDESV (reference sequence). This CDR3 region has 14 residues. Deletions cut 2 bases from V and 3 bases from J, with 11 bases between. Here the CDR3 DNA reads TGTGCCAGCAGCTTAAACCCCGGGGGCTACGAGCAGTACTTC. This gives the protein CASSLNPGGYEQYF.

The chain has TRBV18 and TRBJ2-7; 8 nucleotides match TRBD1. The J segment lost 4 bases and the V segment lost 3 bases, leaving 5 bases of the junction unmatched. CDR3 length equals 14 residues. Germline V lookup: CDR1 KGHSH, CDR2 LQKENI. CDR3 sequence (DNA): TGTGCCAGCTCACCCACGACAGGGGTTTACGAGCAGTACTTC. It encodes CASSPTTGVYEQYF.

CDR3: CASSYLDRRGGYTF. The CDR3 DNA reads as TGTGCCAGCAGTTATCTGGACAGGCGTGGAGGCTACACCTTC. The J gene is TRBJ1-2, the V gene TRBV6-5; TRBD1 matches at 7 bases. This CDR3 is built from 14 residues. The V and J ends lost 3 bases and 8 bases, in that order; junction bases with no gene match: 9. In germline, CDR1 is MNHEY, CDR2 SVGAGI.

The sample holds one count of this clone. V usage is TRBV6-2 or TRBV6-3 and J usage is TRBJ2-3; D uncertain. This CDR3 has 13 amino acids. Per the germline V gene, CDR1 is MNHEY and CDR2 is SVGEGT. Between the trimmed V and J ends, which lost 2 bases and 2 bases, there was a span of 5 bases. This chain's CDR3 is CASSYPPTDTQYF. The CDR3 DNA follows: TGTGCCAGCAGTTACCCTCCCACAGATACGCAGTATTTT.

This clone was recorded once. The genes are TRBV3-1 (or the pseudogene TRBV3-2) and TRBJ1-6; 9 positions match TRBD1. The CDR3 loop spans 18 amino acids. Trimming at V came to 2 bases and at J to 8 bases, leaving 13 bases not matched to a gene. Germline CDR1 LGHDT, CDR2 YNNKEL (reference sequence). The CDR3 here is CASSQFPQQQGAYSPLHF. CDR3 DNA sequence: TGTGCCAGCAGCCAATTTCCGCAACAACAGGGGGCTTATTCACCCCTCCACTTT.

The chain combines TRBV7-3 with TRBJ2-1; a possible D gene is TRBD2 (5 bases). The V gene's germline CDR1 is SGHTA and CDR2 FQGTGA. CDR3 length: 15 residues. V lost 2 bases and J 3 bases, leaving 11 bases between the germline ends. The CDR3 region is CASSLAQRSYNEQFF. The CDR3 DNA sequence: TGTGCCAGCAGCTTAGCCCAGCGGAGCTACAATGAGCAGTTCTTC.

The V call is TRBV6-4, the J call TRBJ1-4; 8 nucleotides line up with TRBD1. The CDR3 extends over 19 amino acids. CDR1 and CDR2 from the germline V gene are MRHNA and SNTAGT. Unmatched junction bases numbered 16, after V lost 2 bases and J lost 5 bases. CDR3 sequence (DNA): TGTGCCAGCAGTGACGAGGTGGGGACAGGTGGTATGGTGAATGAAAAACTGTTTTTT. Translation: CASSDEVGTGGMVNEKLFF.

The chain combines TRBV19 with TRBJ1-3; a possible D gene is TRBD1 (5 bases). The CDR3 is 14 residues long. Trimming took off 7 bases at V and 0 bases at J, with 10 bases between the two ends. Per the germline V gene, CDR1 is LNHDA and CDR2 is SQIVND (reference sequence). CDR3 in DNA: TGTGCCAGTAATCAGGGTTTCTCTGGAAACACCATATATTTT. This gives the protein CASNQGFSGNTIYF.

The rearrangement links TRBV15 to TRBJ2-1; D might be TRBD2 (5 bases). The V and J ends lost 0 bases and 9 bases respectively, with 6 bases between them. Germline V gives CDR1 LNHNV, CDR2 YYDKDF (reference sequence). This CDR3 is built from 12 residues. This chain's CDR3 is CATSRDRGEQFF. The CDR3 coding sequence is TGTGCCACCAGCAGAGATCGGGGTGAGCAGTTCTTC.

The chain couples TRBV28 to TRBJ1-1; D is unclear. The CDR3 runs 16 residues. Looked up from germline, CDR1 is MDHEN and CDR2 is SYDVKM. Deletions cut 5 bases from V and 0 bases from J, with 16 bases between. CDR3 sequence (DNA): TGTGCCAGCAGTAGCTACTCCGGGAAATTGAACACTGAAGCTTTCTTT. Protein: CASSSYSGKLNTEAFF.

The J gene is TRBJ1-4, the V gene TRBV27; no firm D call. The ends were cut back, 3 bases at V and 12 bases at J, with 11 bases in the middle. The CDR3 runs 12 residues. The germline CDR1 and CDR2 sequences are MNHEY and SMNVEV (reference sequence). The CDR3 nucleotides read TGTGCCAGCAGTTTTGACGACGGAGAACTGTTTTTT. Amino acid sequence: CASSFDDGELFF.

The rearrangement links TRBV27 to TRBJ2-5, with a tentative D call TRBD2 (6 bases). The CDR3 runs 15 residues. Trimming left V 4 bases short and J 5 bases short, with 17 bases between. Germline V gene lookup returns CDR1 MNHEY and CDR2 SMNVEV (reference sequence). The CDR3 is CASSSVAAGVETQYF. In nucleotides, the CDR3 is TGTGCCAGCAGTTCAGTAGCGGCAGGAGTGGAGACCCAGTACTTC.